The 10 T cell receptor beta chains below come from one sample, sequenced in a study of response to subunit inactivated influenza vaccine. TCRdb analysed the RT-PCR reads with MiXCR anew, one entry per CDR3 protein. The sample includes approximately 290,000 distinct CDR3 sequences, around 22% of them seen just once. The sequences come from PBMCs from blood, collected 21 months after vaccination. All receptors derive from a man between 50 and 70 years old who received an inactivated influenza vaccine.

This clonotype came up a few times. The V gene is TRBV11-2, the J gene TRBJ2-1; possible D gene TRBD1, 6 bases. CDR3 size: 17 residues. Trimming removed 6 bases from V and 4 bases from J, with 22 bases in between. CDR1 and CDR2 from the germline V gene are SGHAT and FQNNGV. The CDR3 is CASSSRQGPILYNEQFF. The CDR3 DNA follows: TGTGCCAGCAGTTCCCGGCAGGGGCCCATCCTATACAATGAGCAGTTCTTC.

This clonotype occurred many times. The rearrangement links TRBV2 to TRBJ1-6, with 9 bases matching TRBD1. Germline assignment: CDR1 SNHLY and CDR2 FYNNEI. V lost 6 bases to trimming and J lost 7 bases; unmatched junction nucleotides: 7. The CDR3 runs 15 residues. The CDR3 spells CASSEQGAENSPLHF. The CDR3 region has the DNA TGTGCCAGCAGCGAACAGGGGGCGGAAAATTCACCCCTCCACTTT.

V is TRBV19 and J is TRBJ2-4, with 8 nucleotides matching TRBD1. CDR1 LNHDA and CDR2 SQIVND come from the germline V gene (reference sequence). The CDR3 contains 14 residues. V gave up 7 bases and J gave up 11 bases; unmatched junction bases: 13. CDR3 region: CASMLDRAHHVQYF. The CDR3 DNA follows: TGTGCCAGTATGTTGGACAGGGCCCACCACGTTCAGTACTTC.

There are a few counts of this clonotype. The V gene is TRBV5-1, the J gene TRBJ2-1; TRBD2 aligns across 9 bases. V was clipped by 5 bases and J by 8 bases; unmatched bases: 8. The CDR3 is 14 residues long. The germline CDR1 and CDR2 sequences are SGHRS and YFSETQ. Written as DNA, the CDR3 is TGCGCCAGCAGTCTGGCTAGCGGGACCTATGAGCAGTTCTTC. Its protein product is CASSLASGTYEQFF.

V gene TRBV5-1 combines with J gene TRBJ2-2; no firm D call. The V gene's germline CDR1 is SGHRS and CDR2 YFSETQ. V lost 2 bases, J lost 4 bases, and 15 bases lay in between. The CDR3 length is 16 residues. This chain's CDR3 is CASSFGQPRVTGELFF. The CDR3 region has the DNA TGCGCCAGCAGCTTCGGTCAACCGCGAGTCACCGGGGAGCTGTTTTTT.

The chain is built from TRBV5-4 and TRBJ2-2; D gene ambiguous. This CDR3 has 14 residues. CDR1 is SGHNT and CDR2 is YYREEE in the germline V gene (reference sequence). The ends were cut back, 2 bases at V and 1 base at J, with 6 bases in the middle. CDR3 sequence: CASSFGQNTGELFF. CDR3 nucleotides: TGTGCCAGCAGCTTTGGGCAGAACACCGGGGAGCTGTTTTTT. Full variable domain (missing parts from reference TRBV5-4 and TRBJ2-2): ETGVTQSPTHLIKTRGQQVTLRCSSQSGHNTVSWYQQALGQGPQFIFQYYREEENGRGNFPPRFSGLQFPNYSSELNVNALELDDSALYLCASSFGQNTGELFFGEGSRLTVL.

The chain links TRBV15 to TRBJ2-1; 15 positions match TRBD2. This CDR3 comprises 16 residues. CDR1 is LNHNV and CDR2 is YYDKDF in the germline V gene (reference sequence). The V segment lost 0 bases and the J segment 7 bases; nucleotides outside the gene matches: 1. This CDR3 is CATSREGTSGRNEQFF. CDR3 bases: TGTGCCACCAGCAGAGAAGGGACTAGCGGGAGGAATGAGCAGTTCTTC.

CDR3 DNA sequence: TGTGCCAGCGCTTCTCAGGGTTTGGGGGCTTACAATGAGCAGTTCTTC. It translates to CASASQGLGAYNEQFF. J is TRBJ2-1 and V is TRBV6-2 or TRBV6-3; D may be TRBD1 (6 bases). CDR3 length: 16 residues. Germline assignment: CDR1 MNHEY and CDR2 SVGEGT. V was pared by 8 bases and J by 4 bases, with 21 bases between.

This chain connects TRBV20-1 to TRBJ2-1; 14 positions match TRBD2. Trimming cost V 3 bases and J 0 bases; bases outside gene matches: 10. CDR1 DFQATT and CDR2 SNEGSKA come from the germline V gene (reference sequence). The CDR3 runs 19 residues. The chain's CDR3 is CSASAQRLAGGLSYNEQFF. CDR3 DNA sequence: TGCAGTGCTAGCGCCCAAAGACTAGCGGGAGGGCTCTCCTACAATGAGCAGTTCTTC.

V is TRBV20-1 and J is TRBJ2-7, with a weak D call TRBD2 (5 bases). Trimming took 1 base from V and 7 from J, leaving 14 bases between them. Germline V CDR1 and CDR2: DFQATT, SNEGSKA (reference sequence). The CDR3 has 13 residues. CDR3 amino acids: CSARGTGRGEQYF. The CDR3 DNA follows: TGCAGTGCTAGAGGGACGGGGAGAGGGGAGCAGTACTTC.